The 8 T cell receptor beta chains presented below share a single source sample, sequenced in a study of PD-L1 blockade in urothelial cancer. The repertoire was sequenced with immunoSEQ multiplex PCR; TCRdb's copy has only in-frame clones and lacks some. This table has about 130,000 clones, less than 85% appearing once. Time point noted: pretreatment peripheral blood. Sequencing used PBMCs, obtained around atezolizumab (anti-PD-L1) treatment. These receptors came from a man aged 45-65 years with urothelial cancer.

V gene TRBV7-2 combines with J gene TRBJ2-2, with D perhaps matching TRBD1 (6 bases). Looked up from germline, CDR1 is SGHTA and CDR2 is FQGNSA. The CDR3 covers 16 residues. V gave up 1 base and J gave up 4 bases, with 13 bases separating them. CDR3 protein: CASSLEPGVSTGELFF. CDR3 sequence (DNA): TGTGCCAGCAGCTTAGAGCCAGGGGTGTCCACCGGGGAGCTGTTTTTT.

The CDR3 here is CASSSGQGIGELFF. The CDR3 DNA is TGTGCCAGCAGCTCCGGACAGGGGATCGGGGAGCTGTTTTTT. The chain joins TRBV7-3 to TRBJ2-2; TRBD1 aligns across 9 bases. Losses at the gene ends were 4 bases for V and 7 bases for J; bases not matched to a gene: 4. In germline, CDR1 is SGHTA, CDR2 FQGTGA. This CDR3 spans 14 amino acids.

This clone was seen a few times. The chain joins TRBV5-1 to TRBJ2-1; 7 bases align to TRBD2. The germline gives CDR1 SGHRS, CDR2 YFSETQ. The junction had 2 bases not matched to a gene; V was cut back by 1 base and J by 7 bases. The CDR3 consists of 13 residues. CDR3 loop: CASSLTSVNEQFF. The CDR3 DNA is TGCGCCAGCAGCTTGACTAGCGTAAATGAGCAGTTCTTC.

The chain links TRBV14 to TRBJ2-7, with 9 bases that match TRBD2. The CDR3 totals 13 residues. The germline CDR1 and CDR2 sequences are SGHDN and FVKESK. With V trimmed by 5 bases and J by 5 bases, 4 bases remained unmatched. CDR3 in DNA: TGTGCCAGCAGCAATAGCGGGAGTAACGAGCAGTACTTC. Amino acid sequence: CASSNSGSNEQYF.

The chain couples TRBV13 to TRBJ1-2; D call uncertain. Trimming took off 0 bases at V and 1 base at J, with 6 bases between the two ends. This CDR3 spans 14 amino acids. Germline V gives CDR1 PRHDT, CDR2 FYEKMQ (reference sequence). In DNA, the CDR3 is TGTGCCAGCAGCTTAGGTGTCCGTAACTATGGCTACACCTTC. Translation gives CASSLGVRNYGYTF.

The CDR3 DNA is TGTGCCTATATAGCTTTTCCAGGACACACAGGCTATGGCTACACCTTC. Its translation: CAYIAFPGHTGYGYTF. The rearrangement links TRBV30 to TRBJ1-2; D may be TRBD1 (5 bases). V lost 7 bases and J 4 bases, leaving 25 bases between the germline ends. CDR1 and CDR2 from the germline V gene are GTSNPN and SVGIG (reference sequence). This CDR3 is 16 amino acids long.

This chain uses TRBV18 with TRBJ2-3; D remains unclear. V lost 2 bases, J lost 3 bases, and 9 bases lay in between. CDR1 KGHSH and CDR2 LQKENI come from the germline V gene. The CDR3 spans 14 residues. The CDR3 DNA sequence: TGTGCCAGCTCACCAACGACACGGACAGATACGCAGTATTTT. Translating it yields CASSPTTRTDTQYF.

The chain employs TRBV2 and TRBJ1-5; D is uncertain. Trimming cost V 3 bases and J 5 bases, with 14 bases left between them. Germline V gives CDR1 SNHLY, CDR2 FYNNEI. CDR3 length: 15 residues. CDR3 in DNA: TGTGCCAGCAGTGATCGGACGGGATGGGATCAGCCCCAGCATTTT. Protein sequence: CASSDRTGWDQPQHF. The full variable domain, completed using reference TRBV2 and TRBJ1-5, is EPEVTQTPSHQVTQMGQEVILRCVPISNHLYFYWYRQILGQKVEFLVSFYNNEISEKSEIFDDQFSVERPDGSNFTLKIRSTKLEDSAMYFCASSDRTGWDQPQHFGDGTRLSIL.